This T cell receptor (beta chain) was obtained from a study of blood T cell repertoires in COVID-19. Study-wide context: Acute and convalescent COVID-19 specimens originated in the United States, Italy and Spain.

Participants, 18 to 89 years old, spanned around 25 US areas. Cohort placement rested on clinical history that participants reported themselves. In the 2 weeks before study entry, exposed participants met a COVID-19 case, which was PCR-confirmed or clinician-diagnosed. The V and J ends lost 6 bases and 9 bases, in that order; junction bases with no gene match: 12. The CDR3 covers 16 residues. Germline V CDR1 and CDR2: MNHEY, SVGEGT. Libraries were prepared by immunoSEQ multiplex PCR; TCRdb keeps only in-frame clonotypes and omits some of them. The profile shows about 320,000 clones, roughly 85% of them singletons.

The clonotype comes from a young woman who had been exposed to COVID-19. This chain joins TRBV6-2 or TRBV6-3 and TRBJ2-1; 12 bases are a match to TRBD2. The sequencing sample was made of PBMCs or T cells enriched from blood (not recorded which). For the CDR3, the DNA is TGTGCCAGCAGCCTTCCGGCTAGCGGGAGGGCCATTGAGCAGTTCTTC. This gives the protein CASSLPASGRAIEQFF.